Listed below are T cell receptor beta chains from one sample, sequenced in a study of T cell responses to AZD1222 COVID-19 vaccine. Clones were read by immunoSEQ multiplex PCR, and TCRdb kept only the in-frame ones, dropping some. The table has 100,000 or so clones, about 95% seen once; the top ten hold approximately 2.2%. The sequencing here drew on peripheral blood, taken on day 0 of AZD1222 vaccination. These receptor sequences come from an adult in good health. CDR3s include the opening cysteine and the closing phenylalanine or tryptophan. Each record gives: J gene, clone size, D gene, V gene, CDR3 DNA, CDR3 protein. A D gene is named only where the DNA matches it firmly. A row's size may be missing; if present it is once, few, many or a size class.

J gene: TRBJ1-3; clone size: .; D gene: .; V gene: TRBV9; CDR3 DNA: TGTGCCAGCAGCGCAAACAGTCCTGGAAACACCATATATTTT; CDR3 protein: CASSANSPGNTIYF
J gene: TRBJ2-5; clone size: .; D gene: .; V gene: TRBV10-3; CDR3 DNA: TGTGCCACGCTGGGGCGTCCCCAAGAGACCCAGTACTTC; CDR3 protein: CATLGRPQETQYF
J gene: TRBJ2-7; clone size: .; D gene: .; V gene: TRBV9; CDR3 DNA: TGTGCCAGCAGCGTAGCGCCGGCCGACTACGAGCAGTACTTC; CDR3 protein: CASSVAPADYEQYF
J gene: TRBJ1-3; clone size: .; D gene: .; V gene: TRBV3-1/TRBV3-2; CDR3 DNA: TGTGCCAGCAGCCGGGGATTGTTGGACTCTGGAAACACCATATATTTT; CDR3 protein: CASSRGLLDSGNTIYF
J gene: TRBJ1-2; clone size: .; D gene: .; V gene: TRBV5-1; CDR3 DNA: TGCGCCAGCAGCTTACAGGGTACTCGTGATGGCTACACCTTC; CDR3 protein: CASSLQGTRDGYTF
J gene: TRBJ2-1; clone size: once; D gene: TRBD1; V gene: TRBV7-2; CDR3 DNA: TGTGCCAGCAGCTTAGGGGCAGGGGGCCCAATATCCGGTGAGCAGTTCTTC; CDR3 protein: CASSLGAGGPISGEQFF
J gene: TRBJ1-4; clone size: .; D gene: .; V gene: TRBV5-1; CDR3 DNA: TGCGCCAGCAGCTTGGAGGGGACAGAAAAACTGTTTTTT; CDR3 protein: CASSLEGTEKLFF
J gene: TRBJ1-5; clone size: once; D gene: .; V gene: TRBV19; CDR3 DNA: TGTGCCAGTAGTATAGATTTCGATCAGCCCCAGCATTTT; CDR3 protein: CASSIDFDQPQHF
J gene: TRBJ2-7; clone size: .; D gene: .; V gene: TRBV7-9; CDR3 DNA: TGTGCCAGCAGCTACGATTCCGGGCCTTTACTATACGAGCAGTACTTC; CDR3 protein: CASSYDSGPLLYEQYF
J gene: TRBJ2-2; clone size: .; D gene: .; V gene: TRBV19; CDR3 DNA: TGTGCCAGTGCCCGGACATTGAACACCGGGGAGCTGTTTTTT; CDR3 protein: CASARTLNTGELFF
J gene: TRBJ2-1; clone size: once; D gene: .; V gene: TRBV29-1; CDR3 DNA: TGCAGCGGAGAAGTGGTGGATGAGCAGTTCTTC; CDR3 protein: CSGEVVDEQFF
J gene: TRBJ1-1; clone size: .; D gene: .; V gene: TRBV19; CDR3 DNA: TGTGCCAGTAGTATGGAGGGGAAGGCTGAAGCTTTCTTT; CDR3 protein: CASSMEGKAEAFF
J gene: TRBJ1-3; clone size: .; D gene: .; V gene: TRBV10-3; CDR3 DNA: TGTGCCATGGCGACAGGTAGCTCTGGAAACACCATATATTTT; CDR3 protein: CAMATGSSGNTIYF
J gene: TRBJ1-2; clone size: once; D gene: .; V gene: TRBV5-5; CDR3 DNA: TGTGCCAGCAGCTTGGGGTTGGCCCACCCTCCTATGAACTATGGCTACACCTTC; CDR3 protein: CASSLGLAHPPMNYGYTF
J gene: TRBJ2-7; clone size: .; D gene: TRBD2; V gene: TRBV7-3; CDR3 DNA: TGTGCCAGCAGCTCCGGACTAGCGGGAGACGAGCAGTACTTC; CDR3 protein: CASSSGLAGDEQYF
J gene: TRBJ2-3; clone size: .; D gene: .; V gene: TRBV11-2; CDR3 DNA: TGTGCCAGCAGCTTACTACAGGGTTACGATACGCAGTATTTT; CDR3 protein: CASSLLQGYDTQYF
J gene: TRBJ1-1; clone size: .; D gene: .; V gene: TRBV6-5; CDR3 DNA: TGTGCCAGCAGTTACTCGGCAACTTCGAACACTGAAGCTTTCTTT; CDR3 protein: CASSYSATSNTEAFF
J gene: TRBJ2-3; clone size: .; D gene: TRBD1; V gene: TRBV7-3; CDR3 DNA: TGTGCCAGCAGCTTAGCTACAGGGGGAGGAACAGATACGCAGTATTTT; CDR3 protein: CASSLATGGGTDTQYF
J gene: TRBJ1-4; clone size: .; D gene: TRBD1; V gene: TRBV7-9; CDR3 DNA: TGTGCCAGCAGCGACACAGGGGCAACTAATGAAAAACTGTTTTTT; CDR3 protein: CASSDTGATNEKLFF